This TCR beta chain originates from a study of identical twins. V was shortened by 8 bases and J by 6 bases, with 17 bases between the two germline ends. There are 14 residues in the CDR3. Germline CDR1 and CDR2: SEHNR and FQNEAQ (reference sequence). This clonotype came up a few times. TCRdb passed the 5' RACE reads through MiXCR, listing each CDR3 protein once. This sample carries about 690,000 distinct CDR3 sequences, around 6% of them seen once, and the ten largest clones take 1.5% to 2%. The V and J genes are TRBV7-9 and TRBJ2-1; maybe TRBD2 (5 bases). The TCR originated in a man younger than 30 in good health. Input material: naive T cells sorted from blood. The CDR3 loop reads CASEFGDSVNEQFF. As DNA, the CDR3 is TGTGCCAGCGAGTTCGGCGATAGCGTCAATGAGCAGTTCTTC.